This T cell receptor beta chain was recovered during a study of T cell repertoires in cytomegalovirus infection. This clonotype has at least ten counts. Its antigen is unknown. This CDR3 is built from 13 residues. Germline V gene lookup returns CDR1 LGHNA and CDR2 YSLEER. V lost 3 bases to trimming and J lost 8 bases, with 12 bases between them. TCRdb called the reads again in MiXCR, with one record for every CDR3 protein. Here the sample spans about 240,000 distinct CDR3 sequences, approximately 13% being singletons. Study-wide results and caveats: Predominance within the ex vivo response was attributable to HLA-C-restricted CMV-specific TCR beta clonotypes.

The sequence came from a human donor in good health (CMV status not recorded). Some clones in this sample may be carry-over from other donors' samples. This chain connects TRBV4-3 to TRBJ2-3; D unclear. Sequenced input: PBMCs. The CDR3 region is CASSQDRWGTQYF. The CDR3 region has the DNA TGCGCCAGCAGCCAGGATAGGTGGGGTACGCAGTATTTT.